Listed below are T cell receptor beta chains from one sample, sequenced in a study of vaccination and CD4 T cells after COVID-19. TCRdb re-derived calls from the PCR reads in MiXCR, one entry per CDR3 protein. Of 20,000 or so distinct CDR3 sequences listed, about half are singletons. Their recognized antigens are unknown. Here the sequenced sample was CD4+ T cells from blood, cultured in vitro, taken before SARS-CoV-2 vaccination. The receptor source for this set is a human donor who had recovered from COVID-19. Both conserved end residues are part of each CDR3. A D gene is named only where the DNA matches it firmly. The listing skips clone size in some rows; elsewhere it reads once, few, many or a size class.

CDR3 DNA,CDR3 protein,V gene,D gene,clone size,J gene
TGTGCCAGCAGCTTAGCGCGGGAGGATACGCAGTATTTT,CASSLAREDTQYF,TRBV7-2,TRBD2,few,TRBJ2-3
TGTGCCAGCAGCTTAAGCCCGGGACAGATCTACGAGCAGTACTTC,CASSLSPGQIYEQYF,TRBV7-2,TRBD1,few,TRBJ2-7
TGTGCCAGCAGTTCTACTCTCCCTGAAGCTTTCTTT,CASSSTLPEAFF,TRBV6-2/TRBV6-3,.,few,TRBJ1-1
TGTGCCATCAGATCCGGGACTAGCGGGTTCCAAGAGACCCAGTACTTC,CAIRSGTSGFQETQYF,TRBV10-3,TRBD2,.,TRBJ2-5
TGTGCCAGTAAGGTTTCGTCAGGTCGATCCTGCAATGAGCAGTTCTTC,CASKVSSGRSCNEQFF,TRBV19,.,.,TRBJ2-1
TGTGCCAGCAGCTTAACTGCTAGCGGACCGAGCTCCTACGAGCAGTACTTC,CASSLTASGPSSYEQYF,TRBV7-9,TRBD2,.,TRBJ2-7
TGCGCCAGCAGCTTCTTGGCGGGACACTACAATGAGCAGTTCTTC,CASSFLAGHYNEQFF,TRBV5-1,.,.,TRBJ2-1
TGCAGTGCCCGATCCGGGACTAGCGCCTCCACCGGGGAGCTGTTTTTT,CSARSGTSASTGELFF,TRBV20-1,TRBD2,.,TRBJ2-2
TGTGCCAGCAGTGTCGAGACTAGCGGTCAAGATACGCAGTATTTT,CASSVETSGQDTQYF,TRBV6-4,TRBD2,once,TRBJ2-3
TGCAGTGCTAGAGATCATAAAACACTAGCGGCTCCTCCTGTGATGTACTTC,CSARDHKTLAAPPVMYF,TRBV20-1,TRBD2,.,TRBJ2-7
TGTGCCAGTAGTATAGGGGACCAACAGCCCCAGCATTTT,CASSIGDQQPQHF,TRBV19,.,.,TRBJ1-5
TGTGCCAGCAGCTCGGACGGCAGAAACACCATATATTTT,CASSSDGRNTIYF,TRBV7-2,.,few,TRBJ1-3
TGTGCCAGCTCACCACCGAACAGCCTGGGGTCAGAGACCCAGTACTTC,CASSPPNSLGSETQYF,TRBV18,.,.,TRBJ2-5
TGTGCCAGTATCCGGGGGCCCGGGGAGCTGTTTTTT,CASIRGPGELFF,TRBV19,.,.,TRBJ2-2
TGCAGTGCCGCCCGGGCGGGAGAGGAGACCCAGTACTTC,CSAARAGEETQYF,TRBV20-1,TRBD2,few,TRBJ2-5
TGCAGTGCCCCAGGGGACACTGAAGCTTTCTTT,CSAPGDTEAFF,TRBV20-1,.,.,TRBJ1-1
TGTGCCAGCAGCTCCCGGGGTAGCTCCCACACCGGGGAGCTGTTTTTT,CASSSRGSSHTGELFF,TRBV9,.,.,TRBJ2-2
TGTGCCAGCAGCTTCGGACTAGCGGGAACCTACGAGCAGTACTTC,CASSFGLAGTYEQYF,TRBV7-6,TRBD2,.,TRBJ2-7
TGTGCCTGGAGGGCGACCGGACGGCCCACCGGGGAGCTGTTTTTT,CAWRATGRPTGELFF,TRBV30,.,.,TRBJ2-2
TGTGCCAGCAGTCCCCTCGTACTGGGCTACACCTTC,CASSPLVLGYTF,TRBV2,.,.,TRBJ1-2
TGTGCCAGCAGCACAGGGGTCCAAGCCAAAAACATTCAGTACTTC,CASSTGVQAKNIQYF,TRBV6-1,TRBD1,.,TRBJ2-4
TGTGCCAGCAGTCGGACAGGGGTAGAAGCTTTCTTT,CASSRTGVEAFF,TRBV27,TRBD1,few,TRBJ1-1
TGCAGTGCTACCGGGACAGGGAAAACAGATACGCAGTATTTT,CSATGTGKTDTQYF,TRBV20-1,TRBD1,.,TRBJ2-3
TGTGCCAGCAGCTCTACAGGGGGGGGCTCCTACGAGCAGTACTTC,CASSSTGGGSYEQYF,TRBV11-2,.,.,TRBJ2-7
TGTGCCAGCAGCTTAGCTGGGGCGGGCACCGGGGAGCTGTTTTTT,CASSLAGAGTGELFF,TRBV11-2,.,.,TRBJ2-2
TGTGCCAGCAGCTTGTACCGGGGGCTTGCCGGGGAGCTGTTTTTT,CASSLYRGLAGELFF,TRBV5-4,.,.,TRBJ2-2
TGTGCCAGCAGGGAGACAGGGGGGACTGAAGCTTTCTTT,CASRETGGTEAFF,TRBV6-1,TRBD1,.,TRBJ1-1